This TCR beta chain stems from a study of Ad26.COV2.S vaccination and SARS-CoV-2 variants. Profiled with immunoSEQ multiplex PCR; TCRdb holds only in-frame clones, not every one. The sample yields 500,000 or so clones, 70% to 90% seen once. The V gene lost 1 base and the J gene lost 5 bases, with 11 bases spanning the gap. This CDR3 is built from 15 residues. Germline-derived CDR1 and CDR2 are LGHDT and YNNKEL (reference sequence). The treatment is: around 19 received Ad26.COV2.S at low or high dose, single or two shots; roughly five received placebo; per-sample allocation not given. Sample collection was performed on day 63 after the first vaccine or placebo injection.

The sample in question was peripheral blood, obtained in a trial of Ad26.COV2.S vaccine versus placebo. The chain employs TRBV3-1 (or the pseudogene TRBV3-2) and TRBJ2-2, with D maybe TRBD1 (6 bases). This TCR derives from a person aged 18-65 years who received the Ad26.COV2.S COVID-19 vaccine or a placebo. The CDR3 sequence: CASSQVKQGTGELFF. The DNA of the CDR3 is TGTGCCAGCAGCCAAGTTAAACAGGGTACCGGGGAGCTGTTTTTT.